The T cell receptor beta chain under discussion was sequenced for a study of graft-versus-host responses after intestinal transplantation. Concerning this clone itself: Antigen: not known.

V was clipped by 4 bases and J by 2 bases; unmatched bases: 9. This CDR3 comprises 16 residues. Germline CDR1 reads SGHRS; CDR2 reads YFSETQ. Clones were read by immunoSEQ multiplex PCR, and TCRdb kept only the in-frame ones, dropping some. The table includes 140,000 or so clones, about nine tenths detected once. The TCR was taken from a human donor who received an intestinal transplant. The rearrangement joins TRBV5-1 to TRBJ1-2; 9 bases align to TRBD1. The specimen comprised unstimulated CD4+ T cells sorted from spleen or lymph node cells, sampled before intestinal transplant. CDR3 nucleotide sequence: TGCGCCAGCAGCCCCCGGACAGGGGAGGGAAACTATGGCTACACCTTC. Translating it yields CASSPRTGEGNYGYTF.